The sequence of this T cell receptor beta chain was determined in a study of cytomegalovirus exposure and HLA in healthy donors. CDR1 is PRHDT and CDR2 is FYEKMQ in the germline V gene (reference sequence). The V gene lost 1 base and the J gene lost 10 bases, with 14 bases spanning the gap. The CDR3 runs 15 residues. There are a few counts of this clone. Assay used: immunoSEQ multiplex PCR; TCRdb lists only in-frame clones, some missing. The table has 170,000 or so clones, approximately 81% seen once. This sequence joins TRBV13 and TRBJ1-6, with D perhaps TRBD1 (6 bases). The TCR comes from a man aged 18 to 29 in good health and CMV-seropositive. Input material: PBMCs. The DNA for the CDR3 is TGTGCCAGCAGCTTAGAGCAGGGGACCTCCTCACCCCTCCACTTT. This translates into CASSLEQGTSSPLHF.